The present TCR beta chain was sequenced within a study of spatial heterogeneity in lung cancer. This clonotype was detected ten times or more. MiXCR, run by TCRdb on the 5' RACE reads, gives a single entry per CDR3 protein. The table includes tens of thousands of distinct CDR3 sequences, 5.2% detected once. Time point given: sample taken at primary tumor resection. Tumor, nontumor lung or frozen PBMC supplied whole RNA, sequenced without sorting. The TCR was taken from a female donor with early-stage non-small cell lung cancer. The sample consisted of PBMCs, taken at surgery.

CDR3: CASISSGTYEQYF. The CDR3 DNA sequence: TGTGCCAGCATCTCATCCGGGACCTACGAGCAGTACTTC. This chain uses TRBV6-2 or TRBV6-3 with TRBJ2-7; a weak D match, TRBD2 (5 bases). The CDR3 totals 13 residues. Trimming left V 7 bases short and J 2 bases short, with 12 bases between. The germline V gene has CDR1 MNHEY and CDR2 SVGEGT.